One TCR beta chain is described in this entry. Trimming removed 3 bases at V and 4 bases at J, with 16 bases between. CDR1 and CDR2 (germline): ENHRY, SYGVKD. There are 15 residues in the CDR3. This sample is part of a study of T cells in Graves' hyperthyroidism and ophthalmopathy. RNA transcripts were the template for amplifying TCR beta CDR3 regions. TCR CDR3 regions were first amplified by RT-PCR with HTBI primers. From the multiplex PCR reads, TCRdb called clonotypes with MiXCR, one entry per CDR3 protein. Of 480,000 or so distinct CDR3 sequences listed, 46% are singletons. This rearrangement joins TRBV10-3 to TRBJ2-7; weak D call: TRBD2 (5 bases). The receptor was isolated from an adult woman with Graves' disease, either hyperthyroidism or ophthalmopathy (not recorded which). The sequencing input was peripheral blood or thyroid tissue (not recorded which). CDR3: CAISDNSNGVYEQYF. For the CDR3, the DNA is TGTGCCATCAGTGATAACTCCAACGGGGTTTACGAGCAGTACTTC.